This TCR beta chain was sequenced during a study of T cell repertoires in cytomegalovirus infection. Study-wide background: Recently described HLA-C-restricted plus well-studied HLA-B-restricted CMV epitopes were used. CMV infection and matching HLA type were both indicated by public TCR beta signatures. Study-level points and caveats: The response measured ex vivo was dominated by TCR beta clonotypes (HLA-C-restricted and CMV-specific). Adding up the frequency of public TCR beta families identified people who carried CMV plus the relevant HLA.

TCRdb called the reads again in MiXCR, with one record for every CDR3 protein. The sample carries approximately 910,000 distinct CDR3 sequences, roughly 31% recorded once. Concerning this clonotype: Antigen unknown.

Germline CDR1 reads SNHLY; CDR2 reads FYNNEI. The CDR3 covers 14 residues. Trimming took off 6 bases at V and 4 bases at J, with 15 bases between the two ends. The origin of this receptor is a human donor in good health (CMV status not recorded). Some clones in this sample may be carry-over from other donors' samples. This specimen consisted of cultured CD8+ T cells from PBMCs, obtained from culture after CMV antigen stimulation. The chain employs TRBV2 and TRBJ1-2; D unclear. Here the CDR3 DNA reads TGTGCCAGCAGCAAGATTGGTGCCTCCTATGGCTACACCTTC. It yields the protein CASSKIGASYGYTF.